Each of the 14 T cell receptor beta chains below was sequenced from the same sample in a study of shared clonotypes between healthy human individuals. Here immunoSEQ multiplex PCR was the method, and the copy in TCRdb shows in-frame clones only, minus some. The data contain more than 1,200,000 clones, 98% to 99% of them singletons. Sequenced material: naive CD4+ T cells sorted from blood. The sample's subset: CD45RA+ positively selected. The source of these receptors is a young man in good health.

This clone was seen only once. The chain links TRBV19 to TRBJ1-1, with D unclear. Deletions cut 0 bases from V and 4 bases from J, with 18 bases between. CDR1 is LNHDA, CDR2 SQIVND, per germline (reference sequence). The CDR3 has 17 amino acids. The CDR3 sequence is CASSIDFAAIGGTEAFF. DNA of the CDR3: TGTGCCAGTAGTATAGATTTCGCGGCGATCGGAGGCACTGAAGCTTTCTTT.

The chain joins TRBV13 to TRBJ2-5; D uncertain. This CDR3 is built from 14 residues. Germline V gene sequence: CDR1 PRHDT, CDR2 FYEKMQ (reference sequence). With 4 bases removed from V and 1 base from J, the gap between germline ends came to 10 bases. CDR3 DNA: TGTGCCAGCAGCTCCCTGCCGACCCAAGAGACCCAGTACTTC. Its translation is CASSSLPTQETQYF.

The V call is TRBV6-5, the J call TRBJ2-1; TRBD1 matches 10 bases. The CDR3 has 15 residues. After removal of 4 bases from V and 6 bases from J, the junction contained 6 bases not matched to a gene. Germline CDR1 and CDR2: MNHEY and SVGAGI. The CDR3 region has the DNA TGTGCCAGCAGTTCAGACAGGGGGCGTATCAATGAGCAGTTCTTC. This codes for CASSSDRGRINEQFF.

The chain links TRBV9 to TRBJ1-2; 10 bases are a match to TRBD1. The CDR3 covers 14 residues. With 3 bases clipped from V and 8 bases from J, the junction kept 7 bases outside the gene matches. Germline CDR1 and CDR2: SGDLS and YYNGEE. CDR3 in DNA: TGTGCCAGCAGCGCGGGACAGGGGTATGACGGCTACACCTTC. It encodes CASSAGQGYDGYTF.

V is TRBV5-1 and J is TRBJ1-1; 7 nucleotides match TRBD1. This CDR3 contains 13 residues. Trimming took 3 bases from V and 5 from J; bases not matched to a gene: 4. Germline lookup yields CDR1 SGHRS and CDR2 YFSETQ. This chain's CDR3 is CASSSPGGTEAFF. DNA for the CDR3: TGCGCCAGCAGCTCCCCAGGGGGGACTGAAGCTTTCTTT.

This chain connects TRBV28 to TRBJ2-2; 9 bases fit TRBD2. The V gene's germline CDR1 is MDHEN and CDR2 SYDVKM. There are 16 residues in the CDR3. The junction had 9 bases not matched to a gene; V was cut back by 3 bases and J by 7 bases. CDR3 protein: CASSFSGLAKDGELFF. DNA for the CDR3: TGTGCCAGCAGTTTCTCGGGACTAGCAAAAGACGGGGAGCTGTTTTTT.

This rearrangement joins TRBV18 to TRBJ2-7; D gene ambiguous. Trimming cost V 5 bases and J 0 bases, with 11 bases left between them. The length of the CDR3 is 14 residues. Germline V gene lookup returns CDR1 KGHSH and CDR2 LQKENI. Here the CDR3 reads CASSSTASSYEQYF. CDR3 sequence (DNA): TGTGCCAGCTCATCAACTGCGAGCTCCTACGAGCAGTACTTC.

This chain uses TRBV30 with TRBJ2-5, with D perhaps assigned TRBD1 or TRBD2 (5 bases each). V was trimmed by 0 bases and J by 5 bases, leaving 10 bases between them. CDR1 is GTSNPN and CDR2 is SVGIG in the germline V gene (reference sequence). This CDR3 contains 13 residues. In DNA, the CDR3 is TGTGCCTGGAGTGTACGGGGCTGGGAGACCCAGTACTTC. This translates into CAWSVRGWETQYF.

This chain joins TRBV15 and TRBJ1-4, with D perhaps TRBD1 (5 bases). This CDR3 has 14 residues. The V and J ends lost 1 base and 4 bases respectively, with 7 bases between them. The germline V gene has CDR1 LNHNV and CDR2 YYDKDF (reference sequence). In nucleotides, the CDR3 is TGTGCCACCAGCAGAGCCGGGGGTAATGAAAAACTGTTTTTT. It specifies CATSRAGGNEKLFF.

The chain has TRBV4-1 and TRBJ1-1; maybe TRBD1 (5 bases). The length of the CDR3 is 13 residues. Germline assignment: CDR1 MGHRA and CDR2 YSYEKL. The V end lost 2 bases, the J end lost 6 bases, and 10 bases lay between the germline ends. CDR3 DNA: TGCGCCAGCAGCCAAAGGGACCTAGCTGAAGCTTTCTTT. It yields the protein CASSQRDLAEAFF.

This sequence joins TRBV19 and TRBJ1-5; 9 nucleotides align to TRBD1. CDR1 is LNHDA, CDR2 SQIVND, per germline (reference sequence). Trimming took 5 bases from V and 2 from J; bases not matched to a gene: 7. CDR3 length: 16 residues. CDR3 bases: TGTGCCAGTAGTCCCCTAAGGACAGGGGGCAATCAGCCCCAGCATTTT. This codes for CASSPLRTGGNQPQHF.

The genes are TRBV6-1 and TRBJ2-7; D is unresolved. CDR1 is MNHNS, CDR2 SASEGT, per germline. The V end lost 3 bases, the J end lost 4 bases, and 16 bases lay between the germline ends. This CDR3 has 15 amino acids. The CDR3 nucleotides read TGTGCCAGCAGTGACCACCGGTCAGGCGGTTACGAGCAGTACTTC. Its translation is CASSDHRSGGYEQYF.

The V call is TRBV5-6, the J call TRBJ2-2, with D perhaps matching TRBD1 (6 bases). CDR1 is SGHDT, CDR2 YYEEEE, per germline. The CDR3 covers 14 residues. V was shortened by 4 bases and J by 0 bases, with 7 bases between the two germline ends. The CDR3 DNA reads as TGTGCCAGCAGCCGGACAGCGAACACCGGGGAGCTGTTTTTT. Its protein is CASSRTANTGELFF.

Of note for this clone: The sample carries other DNA sequences with the same CDR3. This chain joins TRBV5-1 and TRBJ2-7; 7 bases align to TRBD1. Germline V gene sequence: CDR1 SGHRS, CDR2 YFSETQ. J lost 2 bases, V lost 0 bases, and 5 bases had no gene match. The CDR3 extends over 15 amino acids. The CDR3 region has the DNA TGCGCCAGCAGCTTGGCCACAGGGGTCACCTACGAGCAGTACTTC. As protein: CASSLATGVTYEQYF. Drawing the rest from reference TRBV5-1 and TRBJ2-7, the complete variable domain is KAGVTQTPRYLIKTRGQQVTLSCSPISGHRSVSWYQQTPGQGLQFLFEYFSETQRNKGNFPGRFSGRQFSNSRSEMNVSTLELGDSALYLCASSLATGVTYEQYFGPGTRLTVT.